The rows below give T cell receptor beta chains drawn from one sample of a study of STAT3 mutations in large granular lymphocyte leukemia. This table comes from immunoSEQ multiplex PCR, and its TCRdb copy is limited to in-frame clones, with some not included. There are thousands of clones in the sample; roughly 87% occur only once, and around a sixth lies in the top ten. Sequencing was performed on PBMCs. Every receptor here comes from a human donor with T large granular lymphocyte leukemia. Some clones in this sample may be carry-over from other donors' samples. Both conserved end residues are part of each CDR3. A D gene is named only where the DNA matches it firmly. The listing skips clone size in some rows; elsewhere it reads once, few, many or a size class.

cdr3_length | d_call | j_call | v_call | clone_size | cdr3_nt | cdr3_aa
13 | NA | TRBJ2-1 | TRBV29-1 | NA | TGCAGCGTTGCCCCGGCAGGTTACAATGAGCAGTTCTTC | CSVAPAGYNEQFF
15 | NA | TRBJ1-5 | TRBV2 | NA | TGTGCCAGCAGTGATGCAGGGCTGGGGAATCAGCCCCAGCATTTT | CASSDAGLGNQPQHF
10 | TRBD1 | TRBJ1-2 | TRBV20-1 | NA | TGCAGTGCGCCAGGGGGGGGCTACACCTTC | CSAPGGGYTF
11 | NA | TRBJ1-1 | TRBV30 | NA | TGTGCCTATGAAAGGAACACTGAAGCTTTCTTT | CAYERNTEAFF
16 | TRBD1 | TRBJ1-2 | TRBV2 | NA | TGTGCCAGCAAGGGGCAAGGGGGACAGGAGAACTATGGCTACACCTTC | CASKGQGGQENYGYTF
15 | NA | TRBJ2-7 | TRBV6-5 | NA | TGTGCCAGCAGCTTCTCGGAAGGGACCCTCTACGAGCAGTACTTC | CASSFSEGTLYEQYF
14 | NA | TRBJ2-2 | TRBV5-1 | NA | TGCGCCAGCAGCTTGGAGATCAGTCCCGGGGAGCTGTTTTTT | CASSLEISPGELFF
15 | TRBD1 | TRBJ2-2 | TRBV19 | once | TGTGCCAGTAAAGACGGGACAGGGGGCACCGGGGAGCTGTTTTTT | CASKDGTGGTGELFF
14 | NA | TRBJ2-7 | TRBV6-5 | NA | TGTGCCAGCAGTTACGCCCGAGGGGCCTACGAGCAGTACTTC | CASSYARGAYEQYF
14 | TRBD1 | TRBJ2-5 | TRBV28 | NA | TGTGCCAGCAGTTTAGGGACAGTGGGAGAGACCCAGTACTTC | CASSLGTVGETQYF
15 | TRBD1 | TRBJ2-4 | TRBV5-4 | few | TGTGCCAGCAGCATCGGGACAGGGGCCCAAAACATTCAGTACTTC | CASSIGTGAQNIQYF
11 | NA | TRBJ1-2 | TRBV20-1 | NA | TGCAGTGCTAGTGTGCAGCTAGGCTACACCTTC | CSASVQLGYTF
13 | NA | TRBJ1-5 | TRBV2 | NA | TGTGCCAGCAGTGAATGGGCCAATCAGCCCCAGCATTTT | CASSEWANQPQHF
14 | NA | TRBJ2-5 | TRBV5-1 | few | TGCGCCAGCAGCTTGGGGGGGCTGGGAGAGACCCAGTACTTC | CASSLGGLGETQYF
13 | NA | TRBJ2-7 | TRBV6-5 | NA | TGTGCCAGCAGTTACTTGACTTGGGGCGAGCAGTACTTC | CASSYLTWGEQYF
14 | TRBD1 | TRBJ1-3 | TRBV7-7 | NA | TGTGCCAGCAGCCCCGGGACAGGGGGAAACACCATATATTTT | CASSPGTGGNTIYF
16 | TRBD2 | TRBJ2-3 | TRBV7-9 | NA | TGTGCCAGCAGCTTACTAGCGGGAGGCCGCACAGATACGCAGTATTTT | CASSLLAGGRTDTQYF
15 | NA | TRBJ2-7 | TRBV27 | NA | TGTGCCAGCAGTTTATATGGCAACCCTAGGGTCGAGCAGTACTTC | CASSLYGNPRVEQYF
14 | NA | TRBJ2-1 | TRBV6-1 | few | TGTGCCAGCAGTGGGCAGGGAATCTACAATGAGCAGTTCTTC | CASSGQGIYNEQFF
13 | NA | TRBJ1-2 | TRBV7-8 | NA | TGTGCCAGCAGTCGCCGGGAAGACTATGGCTACACCTTC | CASSRREDYGYTF
19 | NA | TRBJ1-3 | TRBV18 | NA | TGTGCCAGCTCACCCCGGGGCGCCGTTGTGGATAACTCTGGAAACACCATATATTTT | CASSPRGAVVDNSGNTIYF
16 | TRBD1 | TRBJ2-1 | TRBV25-1 | NA | TGTGCCAGCAGTGACCCCACAGGGGCGGGCTTCAATGAGCAGTTCTTC | CASSDPTGAGFNEQFF
12 | NA | TRBJ1-6 | TRBV6-5 | NA | TGTGCCAGCGCCGGCGGGACCTCACCCCTCCACTTT | CASAGGTSPLHF
13 | NA | TRBJ2-3 | TRBV4-3 | NA | TGCGCCAGCAGCCAAAACAGGGCGGATACGCAGTATTTT | CASSQNRADTQYF
13 | NA | TRBJ2-1 | TRBV5-4 | NA | TGTGCCAGCAGCCTAAGGGGTGGAGATGAGCAGTTCTTC | CASSLRGGDEQFF
14 | NA | TRBJ2-7 | TRBV19 | NA | TGTGCCAGTAGTATGGATGGGGATTACTACGAGCAGTACTTC | CASSMDGDYYEQYF
15 | TRBD2 | TRBJ2-5 | TRBV29-1 | NA | TGCAGCGTTGCCCCCCGGGCGGGAGCAGTAGAGACCCAGTACTTC | CSVAPRAGAVETQYF
12 | NA | TRBJ2-7 | TRBV7-2 | NA | TGTGCCAGCAGCCCGGGACTCTACGAGCAGTACTTC | CASSPGLYEQYF
17 | NA | TRBJ2-1 | TRBV5-1 | NA | TGCGCCAGCAGACGGGGGGACAGCCCAAGCTCCTACAATGAGCAGTTCTTC | CASRRGDSPSSYNEQFF